Shown below are 23 T cell receptor beta chains from a single sample sequenced in a study of T cell changes during pregnancy in multiple sclerosis. Sequencing was performed with immunoSEQ multiplex PCR; in TCRdb, only in-frame clones are kept and a portion is missing. The table includes 45,000 to 55,000 clones, 85% to 95% detected once. Sequenced here: CD4+ T cells from peripheral blood mononuclear cells, sampled in the second trimester of pregnancy. The source of these receptors is a female donor in good health, enrolled as a control in a pregnancy study.

V gene TRBV5-1 combines with J gene TRBJ2-5; perhaps TRBD2 as D (6 bases). CDR1 is SGHRS and CDR2 is YFSETQ in the germline V gene. Between the trimmed V and J ends, which lost 1 base and 1 base, there was a span of 14 bases. The CDR3 consists of 16 residues. Here the CDR3 DNA reads TGCGCCAGCAGCTTGACGGGAGCCAACCTCCAAGAGACCCAGTACTTC. Amino acids: CASSLTGANLQETQYF.

The chain is built from TRBV2 and TRBJ1-4, with unresolved D. The germline V and J ends were trimmed by 8 bases and 3 bases, with 13 bases remaining between them. The germline V gene has CDR1 SNHLY and CDR2 FYNNEI. The CDR3 covers 14 residues. The CDR3 region has the DNA TGTGCCAGCTTAATTGGGAGTTCTAATGAAAAACTGTTTTTT. Translating gives CASLIGSSNEKLFF.

The chain is built from TRBV7-2 and TRBJ2-2, with TRBD2 matching 7 bases. V lost 3 bases, J lost 1 base, and 5 bases stayed unmatched. The CDR3 contains 16 residues. In germline, CDR1 is SGHTA, CDR2 FQGNSA. CDR3 loop: CASSLHGRKNTGELFF. The CDR3, as DNA: TGTGCCAGCAGCTTGCACGGGAGGAAGAACACCGGGGAGCTGTTTTTT.

V usage is TRBV7-9 and J usage is TRBJ2-2; D is undetermined. The CDR3 length is 14 residues. Trimming pared 0 bases from V and 6 bases from J, leaving 8 bases between. Germline CDR1 is SEHNR and CDR2 is FQNEAQ (reference sequence). The CDR3 coding sequence is TGTGCCAGCAGCTTAGCGATAGAGGCCGGGGAGCTGTTTTTT. This sequence encodes CASSLAIEAGELFF.

In DNA, the CDR3 is TGCGCCAGCAGCTTGGGCCAGGACACAGATACGCAGTATTTT. This translates into CASSLGQDTDTQYF. This chain links TRBV5-1 with TRBJ2-3; D unclear. Per germline, CDR1 SGHRS and CDR2 YFSETQ. V lost 0 bases to trimming and J lost 2 bases, with 7 bases between them. The CDR3 is made up of 14 amino acids.

In this sample, this clone turned up a few times. The chain combines TRBV28 with TRBJ2-7, with TRBD2 as a possible D gene (7 bases). Germline V gives CDR1 MDHEN, CDR2 SYDVKM. The V end lost 8 bases, the J end lost 0 bases, and 14 bases lay between the germline ends. The CDR3 has 14 amino acids. CDR3 loop: CASHRASGSYEQYF. CDR3 bases: TGTGCCAGCCACAGGGCTAGCGGCTCCTACGAGCAGTACTTC.

The J gene is TRBJ1-1, the V gene TRBV6-1; 8 positions agree with TRBD1. This CDR3 contains 13 residues. V lost 2 bases, J lost 10 bases, and 6 bases stayed unmatched. Germline-derived CDR1 and CDR2 are MNHNS and SASEGT. CDR3 sequence: CASSENYRGAAFF. CDR3 bases: TGTGCCAGCAGTGAAAATTACAGGGGGGCAGCTTTCTTT.

V usage is TRBV27 and J usage is TRBJ2-1; 12 bases line up with TRBD2. In germline, CDR1 is MNHEY, CDR2 SMNVEV (reference sequence). J gave up 1 base and V 7 bases, and 26 bases lay outside the gene matches. This CDR3 comprises 23 residues. The CDR3 DNA reads as TGTGCCAGCATCCCCGCGGGCCTAGCGGGAGGGCCTCGGAAGTCATGGTCCTACAATGAGCAGTTCTTC. It specifies CASIPAGLAGGPRKSWSYNEQFF.

This chain connects TRBV19 to TRBJ1-5; TRBD1 might be the D (6 bases). The length of the CDR3 is 14 residues. Looked up from germline, CDR1 is LNHDA and CDR2 is SQIVND (reference sequence). V was trimmed by 1 base and J by 7 bases, leaving 11 bases between them. CDR3 sequence (DNA): TGTGCCAGTAGTATAGGGGCACAGGGACAGCCCCAGCATTTT. It yields the protein CASSIGAQGQPQHF.

V gene TRBV4-1 combines with J gene TRBJ1-3; D remains ambiguous. CDR1 and CDR2 from the germline V gene are MGHRA and YSYEKL. The V gene lost 4 bases and the J gene lost 0 bases, with 16 bases spanning the gap. CDR3 length: 17 amino acids. CDR3 region: CASSRAGLTLSGNTIYF. The CDR3 nucleotides are TGCGCCAGCAGCCGGGCCGGACTGACTCTCTCTGGAAACACCATATATTTT.

The chain is built from TRBV5-8 and TRBJ2-5; unclear D gene. Germline V gene sequence: CDR1 SGHTS, CDR2 YDEGEE. Trimming took off 2 bases at V and 3 bases at J, with 14 bases between the two ends. CDR3 length: 15 residues. The CDR3 DNA reads as TGTGCCAGCAGCTTCGCGGAAACGTCGAAAGAGACCCAGTACTTC. Its translation is CASSFAETSKETQYF.

The chain has TRBV29-1 and TRBJ2-6, with a possible D match to TRBD1 (5 bases). The CDR3 is 14 amino acids. Germline-derived CDR1 and CDR2 are SQVTM and ANQGSEA. V dropped 5 bases and J dropped 3 bases, with 11 bases sitting between them. The DNA of the CDR3 is TGCAGCGTTAAACAGGCGAGTGGGGCCAACGTCCTGACTTTC. Translation gives CSVKQASGANVLTF.

V and J are TRBV2 and TRBJ2-1; D is uncertain. V was pared by 6 bases and J by 4 bases, with 4 bases between. CDR1 is SNHLY and CDR2 is FYNNEI in the germline V gene. CDR3 length: 11 amino acids. CDR3 in amino acids: CASSQYNEQFF. The DNA for the CDR3 is TGTGCCAGCAGCCAGTACAATGAGCAGTTCTTC.

The V call is TRBV19, the J call TRBJ2-2; D is undetermined. The germline V and J ends were trimmed by 8 bases and 1 base, with 8 bases remaining between them. Germline CDR1 reads LNHDA; CDR2 reads SQIVND (reference sequence). This CDR3 spans 13 amino acids. The CDR3 DNA reads as TGTGCCAGTGGAGACCAGAACACCGGGGAGCTGTTTTTT. Translation: CASGDQNTGELFF.

The chain recombines TRBV7-9 with TRBJ2-1, with 7 bases identical to TRBD2. CDR1 and CDR2 (germline): SEHNR, FQNEAQ (reference sequence). J gave up 8 bases and V 3 bases, and 7 bases lay outside the gene matches. The CDR3 length is 14 residues. CDR3: CASSFEAGMDEQFF. The CDR3 bases are TGTGCCAGCAGCTTCGAAGCGGGGATGGATGAGCAGTTCTTC.

The V gene is TRBV7-8, the J gene TRBJ2-2; 8 nucleotides match TRBD2. The CDR3 is 15 amino acids. Germline loops: CDR1 SGHVS, CDR2 FQNEAQ. V gave up 5 bases and J gave up 4 bases; unmatched junction bases: 6. The CDR3 DNA reads as TGTGCCAGCAGCACGAGGACTAGCCCCACCGGGGAGCTGTTTTTT. Protein: CASSTRTSPTGELFF.

The genes are TRBV7-2 and TRBJ2-1, with 8 bases lining up with TRBD2. In germline, CDR1 is SGHTA, CDR2 FQGNSA. This CDR3 contains 17 residues. The junction had 15 bases not matched to a gene; V was cut back by 2 bases and J by 9 bases. The CDR3 protein is CASSLLGGGYNVGEQFF. The CDR3 DNA sequence: TGTGCCAGCAGCTTATTGGGCGGGGGGTACAATGTGGGTGAGCAGTTCTTC.

The rearrangement links TRBV5-1 to TRBJ2-2; D possibly corresponds to TRBD2 (7 bases). The CDR3 contains 16 residues. Trimming left V 0 bases short and J 1 base short, with 10 bases between. Germline CDR1 and CDR2: SGHRS and YFSETQ. The CDR3 region is CASSLEGGVNTGELFF. The DNA for the CDR3 is TGCGCCAGCAGCTTGGAGGGGGGGGTGAACACCGGGGAGCTGTTTTTT.

This chain joins TRBV27 and TRBJ1-2; the match to TRBD1 covers 10 bases. Per the germline V gene, CDR1 is MNHEY and CDR2 is SMNVEV (reference sequence). The CDR3 extends over 15 amino acids. The ends lost 3 bases at V and 4 bases at J; junction bases unmatched: 5. CDR3 amino acids: CASSFQGQGFYGYTF. CDR3 sequence (DNA): TGTGCCAGCAGTTTCCAGGGACAGGGGTTCTATGGCTACACCTTC.

The J gene is TRBJ1-4, the V gene TRBV2, with unresolved D. V gave up 0 bases and J gave up 8 bases, with 4 bases separating them. The germline CDR1 and CDR2 sequences are SNHLY and FYNNEI. CDR3 length equals 12 residues. The CDR3 loop is CASSEAAEKLFF. CDR3 coding DNA: TGTGCCAGCAGTGAAGCGGCCGAAAAACTGTTTTTT. The full variable domain, in which reference TRBV2 and TRBJ1-4 provide the parts outside the CDR3, is EPEVTQTPSHQVTQMGQEVILRCVPISNHLYFYWYRQILGQKVEFLVSFYNNEISEKSEIFDDQFSVERPDGSNFTLKIRSTKLEDSAMYFCASSEAAEKLFFGSGTQLSVL.

V usage is TRBV11-1 and J usage is TRBJ1-4; 8 bases match TRBD1. The germline V gene has CDR1 SGHAT and CDR2 FQDESV (reference sequence). The CDR3 consists of 15 residues. Trimming removed 3 bases from V and 4 bases from J; junction bases left unmatched: 4. The CDR3 spells CASSLTGVINEKLFF. CDR3 sequence (DNA): TGTGCCAGCAGCTTGACAGGGGTCATTAATGAAAAACTGTTTTTT.

This clone has only one observation. The gene calls are TRBV5-4 and TRBJ1-2, with 7 bases lining up with TRBD1. Per germline, CDR1 SGHNT and CDR2 YYREEE (reference sequence). The V and J ends lost 5 bases and 3 bases, in that order; junction bases with no gene match: 7. This CDR3 comprises 14 residues. CDR3 in DNA: TGTGCCAGCAGACCGGCGACAGGGTACTATGGCTACACCTTC. Translating it yields CASRPATGYYGYTF.

The V gene is TRBV30, the J gene TRBJ1-2, with D possibly being TRBD1 (5 bases). V dropped 8 bases and J dropped 4 bases, with 14 bases sitting between them. From germline, CDR1 is GTSNPN and CDR2 SVGIG (reference sequence). CDR3 length equals 12 residues. The CDR3 loop reads CAIRGSLYGYTF. The CDR3 DNA reads as TGTGCCATTCGGGGGAGTCTCTATGGCTACACCTTC.